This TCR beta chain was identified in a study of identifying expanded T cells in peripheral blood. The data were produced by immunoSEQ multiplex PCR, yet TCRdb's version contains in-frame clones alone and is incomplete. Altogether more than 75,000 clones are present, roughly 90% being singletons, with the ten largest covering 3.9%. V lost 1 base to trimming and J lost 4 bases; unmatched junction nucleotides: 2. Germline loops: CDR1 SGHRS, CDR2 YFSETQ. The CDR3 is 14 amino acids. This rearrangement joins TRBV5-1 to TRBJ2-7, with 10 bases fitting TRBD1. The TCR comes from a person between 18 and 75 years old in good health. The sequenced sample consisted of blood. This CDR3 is CASSLTGQGYEQYF. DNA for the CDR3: TGCGCCAGCAGCTTGACGGGACAGGGGTACGAGCAGTACTTC. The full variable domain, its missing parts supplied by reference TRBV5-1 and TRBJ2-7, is KAGVTQTPRYLIKTRGQQVTLSCSPISGHRSVSWYQQTPGQGLQFLFEYFSETQRNKGNFPGRFSGRQFSNSRSEMNVSTLELGDSALYLCASSLTGQGYEQYFGPGTRLTVT.